This entry concerns a single T cell receptor beta chain. The antigen remains undetermined. The CDR3 spans 16 residues. V was clipped by 0 bases and J by 2 bases; unmatched bases: 3. The germline V gene has CDR1 SGHAT and CDR2 FQNNGV. The protocol was immunoSEQ multiplex PCR, while the TCRdb copy is restricted to in-frame clones and leaves out a portion. The sample lists about 170,000 clones; roughly 92% were seen once. The data are from a study of T cell responses to AZD1222 COVID-19 vaccine. Overall study results and limits: Every sample of the repertoires postdated the peak T cell response. Among vaccine-associated CD4 TCRs, coverage spanned spike, with dominance at 160-218 and 743-854. There were mostly white British donors and more females than males, and clonal diversity was possibly underestimated. Reports say nearly half of spike-specific TCRs go after unmutated variant regions.

V gene TRBV11-2 combines with J gene TRBJ2-1; 8 bases are shared with TRBD2. The receptor's source is an adult in good health. The starting material was peripheral blood, obtained on day 0 of AZD1222 vaccination. Here the CDR3 DNA reads TGTGCCAGCAGCTTAGAGTTTAGCGGGACCTACAATGAGCAGTTCTTC. Amino acid sequence: CASSLEFSGTYNEQFF.